This entry describes one T cell receptor (beta chain). RNA transcripts yielded amplified TCR beta CDR3 regions. In the first-round RT-PCR of the TCR CDR3, the HTBI primer set was used. MiXCR, applied by TCRdb to the multiplex PCR reads, yields one record per CDR3 protein. This table holds around 540,000 distinct CDR3 sequences, roughly a sixth found once. The data stem from a study of T cells in Graves' hyperthyroidism and ophthalmopathy. Study background: Prior to any treatment, at the point of initial diagnosis, peripheral blood was collected.

Each diagnosis was grounded in clinical symptoms, serum thyroxine and TRAb, thyroid ultrasound, and orbital computed tomography. About 10 ml of fresh peripheral blood supplied the PBMCs. This CDR3 spans 13 amino acids. Trimming pared 4 bases from V and 0 bases from J, leaving 9 bases between. The germline V gene has CDR1 SQVTM and CDR2 ANQGSEA. The V call is TRBV29-1, the J call TRBJ1-1; D not resolved. Material: blood. The receptor comes from a woman aged 30 to 39 with Graves' ophthalmopathy. In DNA, the CDR3 is TGCAGCGTTGGTGGATCGATGAACACTGAAGCTTTCTTT. It is translated as CSVGGSMNTEAFF.